This T cell receptor (beta chain) stems from a study of cytomegalovirus exposure and HLA in healthy donors. In the study overall: In an earlier analysis, 95 million to 140 million unique TCR beta sequences were found from approximately 170 million T cells.

Amplification used 60 Vbeta primers and 13 Jbeta primers. Clones were read by immunoSEQ multiplex PCR, and TCRdb kept only the in-frame ones, dropping some. The profile shows over 150,000 clones, roughly 80% of them singletons. About this clone itself: Antigen: not known.

Study results and limitations: One cluster of highly shared sequence variants probably arose as a sequencing artifact. Segments of the TCR beta V type were, in most cases, productive about 87% or about 30% of the time in an earlier analysis.

Specimen: PBMCs. The receptor comes from a male donor in good health and CMV-seronegative.

For the CDR3, the DNA is TGTGCCAGCATGGACAGGGTGACTGAAGCTTTCTTT. Translation: CASMDRVTEAFF. The J gene is TRBJ1-1, the V gene TRBV6-5; 8 bases map to TRBD1. Germline assignment: CDR1 MNHEY and CDR2 SVGAGI. After removal of 7 bases from V and 5 bases from J, the junction contained 3 bases not matched to a gene. The CDR3 contains 12 residues.